The clone carrying this T cell receptor beta chain occurred a few times. The sample is drawn from a study of PD-L1 blockade in urothelial cancer. Germline V gene sequence: CDR1 SGHNT, CDR2 YYREEE (reference sequence). CDR3 length equals 15 residues. The ends lost 3 bases at V and 0 bases at J; junction bases unmatched: 6. TCRdb's copy holds only in-frame clones and misses some; the assay was immunoSEQ multiplex PCR. The top ten hold less than 2% of the sample, which has about 39,000 clones, around 88% seen once. The chain links TRBV5-4 to TRBJ2-7; 7 nucleotides match TRBD1. The source is a man aged 55 to 70 with urothelial cancer. The sample was PBMCs, taken around atezolizumab (anti-PD-L1) treatment. CDR3 amino acids: CASSSPGQPSYEQYF. The DNA for the CDR3 is TGTGCCAGCAGCTCCCCGGGACAGCCCTCCTACGAGCAGTACTTC.